The clone carrying this T cell receptor beta chain was seen a handful of times. Antigen: not known. The CDR3 totals 13 residues. V was trimmed by 1 base and J by 7 bases, leaving 8 bases between them. Per the germline V gene, CDR1 is MGHRA and CDR2 is YSYEKL. As to time point: newly diagnosed GD, antithyroid drugs for less than 3 months. PBMC RNA served as the TCR library source. The authors drew patients from an endocrinology department in Xi'an, China. The data derive from a study of regulatory T cells in long-lasting Graves disease. Findings and limits, study-wide: Less diverse TCR repertoires were seen in persistent Graves' patients than in newly diagnosed ones.

HTBI primers from iRepertoire and Arm-PCR of CDR3 regions yielded the TCR beta libraries. MiXCR, applied by TCRdb to the multiplex PCR reads, yields one record per CDR3 protein. Among hundreds of thousands of distinct CDR3 sequences, roughly 15% were seen once, and the ten largest hold 15% to 20%. The same data also went into a second study, on T cells in Graves' hyperthyroidism and ophthalmopathy. That source adds: When the TCR CDR3 underwent first-round RT-PCR, the HTBI primer set was used. Before onset, ophthalmopathy was predicted by the model a median roughly 6.4 months earlier.

The chain couples TRBV4-1 to TRBJ2-1, with D possibly TRBD2 on 6 matching bases. The receptor was isolated from a woman aged 30 to 39 with Graves disease. Here the sequenced sample was peripheral blood mononuclear cells (PBMCs), taken at new diagnosis, from a patient treated with antithyroid drugs. The CDR3 loop is CASSQVEGNEQFF. CDR3 bases: TGCGCCAGCAGCCAAGTGGAGGGAAATGAGCAGTTCTTC.